The following is a T cell receptor (beta chain) sequence with its context. This record comes from a study of T-cell memory formation after mild COVID-19. After 5'RACE with constant-segment primers, TCR alpha and TCR beta cDNA libraries carrying sample barcodes and UMIs were obtained. TCRdb used MiXCR to reprocess the 5' RACE reads, holding one entry per CDR3 protein. The sample includes about 400,000 distinct CDR3 sequences, under 25% of them seen just once. Deletions cut 0 bases from V and 0 bases from J, with 10 bases between. Per germline, CDR1 SGHRS and CDR2 YFSETQ. This CDR3 comprises 17 residues.

This clonotype originated in an adult woman who had mild COVID-19 (a few samples of this study predate the infection). Cell type and time point are not known. The specimen sequenced was PBMCs or a T cell subset sorted from them (not recorded which). The chain recombines TRBV5-1 with TRBJ2-6; the D is unclear. CDR3 sequence (DNA): TGCGCCAGCAGCTTGGGAGGAACAGACTCTGGGGCCAACGTCCTGACTTTC. This translates into CASSLGGTDSGANVLTF.